This T cell receptor (beta chain) originates from a study of CD8 T cells in Susac syndrome. This clonotype was seen a single time. The CDR3 runs to 14 residues. Germline CDR1 and CDR2: SNHLY and FYNNEI. Trimming removed 1 base at V and 8 bases at J, with 12 bases between. An amount of RNA that ranged from roughly 0.5 to 1 ug was reverse transcribed with random hexamers. TCRdb itself ran the immunoSEQ multiplex PCR reads through MiXCR, one entry per CDR3 protein. This table has 150,000 to 160,000 distinct CDR3 sequences, 85% to 95% appearing once. J is TRBJ2-1 and V is TRBV2; D not resolved. The receptor was derived from a human donor with multiple sclerosis. What was sequenced was CD8+ T cells from PBMCs. CDR3 nucleotides: TGTGCCAGCAGTGAAGAGGTGCAGGCGGATGAGCAGTTCTTC. This translates into CASSEEVQADEQFF. Combining the CDR3 with reference TRBV2 and TRBJ2-1 gives the whole variable domain EPEVTQTPSHQVTQMGQEVILRCVPISNHLYFYWYRQILGQKVEFLVSFYNNEISEKSEIFDDQFSVERPDGSNFTLKIRSTKLEDSAMYFCASSEEVQADEQFFGPGTRLTVL.